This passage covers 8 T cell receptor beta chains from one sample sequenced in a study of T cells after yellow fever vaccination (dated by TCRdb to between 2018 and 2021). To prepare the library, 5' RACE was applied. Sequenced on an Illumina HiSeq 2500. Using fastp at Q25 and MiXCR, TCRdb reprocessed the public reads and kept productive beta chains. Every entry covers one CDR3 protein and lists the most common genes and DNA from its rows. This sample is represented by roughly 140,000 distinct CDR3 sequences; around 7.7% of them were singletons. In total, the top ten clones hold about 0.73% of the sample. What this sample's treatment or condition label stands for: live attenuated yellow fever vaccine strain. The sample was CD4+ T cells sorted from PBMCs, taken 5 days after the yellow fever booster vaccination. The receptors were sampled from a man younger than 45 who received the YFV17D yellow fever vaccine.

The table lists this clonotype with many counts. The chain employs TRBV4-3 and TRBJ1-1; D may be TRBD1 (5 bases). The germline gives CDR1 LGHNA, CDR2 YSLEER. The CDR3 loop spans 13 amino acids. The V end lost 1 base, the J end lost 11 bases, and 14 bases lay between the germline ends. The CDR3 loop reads CASSQVGREGAFF. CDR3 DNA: TGCGCCAGCAGCCAAGTAGGCAGGGAGGGGGCTTTCTTT.

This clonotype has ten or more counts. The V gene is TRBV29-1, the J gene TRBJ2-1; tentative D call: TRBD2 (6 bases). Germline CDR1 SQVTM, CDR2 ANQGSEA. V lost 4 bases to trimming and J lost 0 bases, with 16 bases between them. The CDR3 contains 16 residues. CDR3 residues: CSVGGGLGLSYNEQFF. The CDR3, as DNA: TGCAGCGTTGGAGGAGGGTTAGGACTCTCCTACAATGAGCAGTTCTTC.

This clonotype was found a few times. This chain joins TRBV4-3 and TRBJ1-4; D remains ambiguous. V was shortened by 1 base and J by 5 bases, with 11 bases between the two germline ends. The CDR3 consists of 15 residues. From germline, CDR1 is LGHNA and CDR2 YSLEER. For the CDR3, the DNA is TGCGCCAGCAGCCAAGTATGGCAGATCAATGAAAAACTGTTTTTT. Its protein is CASSQVWQINEKLFF.

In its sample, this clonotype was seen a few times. This chain's CDR3 is CSARGYSSREELCTF. The CDR3 DNA sequence: TGCAGTGCTAGGGGCTACTCGAGCAGGGAAGAACTGTGCACCTTC. This chain links TRBV20-1 with TRBJ1-2; D may be TRBD1 (5 bases). Trimming cost V 3 bases and J 13 bases, with 27 bases left between them. This CDR3 comprises 15 residues. Germline loops: CDR1 DFQATT, CDR2 SNEGSKA (reference sequence).

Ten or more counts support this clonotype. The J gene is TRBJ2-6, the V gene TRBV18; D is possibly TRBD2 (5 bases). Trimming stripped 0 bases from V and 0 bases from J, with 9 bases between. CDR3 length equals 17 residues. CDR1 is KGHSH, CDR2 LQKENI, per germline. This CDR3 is CASSPPVGSSGANVLTF. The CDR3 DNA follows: TGTGCCAGCTCACCACCGGTAGGGAGCTCTGGGGCCAACGTCCTGACTTTC. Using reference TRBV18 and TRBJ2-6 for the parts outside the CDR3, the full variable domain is NAGVMQNPRHLVRRRGQEARLRCSPMKGHSHVYWYRQLPEEGLKFMVYLQKENIIDESGMPKERFSAEFPKEGPSILRIQQVVRGDSAAYFCASSPPVGSSGANVLTFGAGSRLTVL.

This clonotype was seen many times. The CDR3 sequence: CASRAQGNTGELFF. For the CDR3, the DNA is TGCGCCAGCAGAGCTCAGGGGAACACCGGGGAGCTGTTTTTT. The gene calls are TRBV5-1 and TRBJ2-2; maybe TRBD1 (5 bases). Looked up from germline, CDR1 is SGHRS and CDR2 is YFSETQ. The CDR3 is 14 amino acids. V was pared by 5 bases and J by 1 base, with 9 bases between.

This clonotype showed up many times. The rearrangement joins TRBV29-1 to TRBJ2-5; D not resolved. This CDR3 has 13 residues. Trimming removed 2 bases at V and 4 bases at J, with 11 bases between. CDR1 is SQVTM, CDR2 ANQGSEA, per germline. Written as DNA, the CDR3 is TGCAGCGTTGAACGAGCGAAGGGAGAGACCCAGTACTTC. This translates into CSVERAKGETQYF.

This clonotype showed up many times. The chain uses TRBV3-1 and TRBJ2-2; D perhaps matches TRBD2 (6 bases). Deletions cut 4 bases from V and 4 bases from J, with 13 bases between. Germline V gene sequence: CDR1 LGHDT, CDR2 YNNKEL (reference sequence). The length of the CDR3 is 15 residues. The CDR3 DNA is TGTGCCAGCAGCCGGACGGGAGTTACCACCGGGGAGCTGTTTTTT. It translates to CASSRTGVTTGELFF.